These T cell receptor beta chains were read from a single sample in a study of cytomegalovirus exposure and HLA in healthy donors. Sequencing was performed with immunoSEQ multiplex PCR; in TCRdb, only in-frame clones are kept and a portion is missing. The table lists about 180,000 clones, under 80% of them singletons, with roughly 2.5% in the top ten. Material for sequencing was PBMCs. Receptors were obtained from a human donor in good health. Both conserved end residues are part of each CDR3. A D gene is named only where the DNA matches it firmly. Expanded clones get a size class; other rows say once, few or many, or leave the size out.

J gene	V gene	D gene	clone size	CDR3 protein	CDR3 DNA
TRBJ2-5	TRBV19	-	-	CASSYAGEQETQYF	TGTGCCAGTAGTTACGCTGGAGAGCAAGAGACCCAGTACTTC
TRBJ1-1	TRBV7-8	-	-	CASIPHRETEAFF	TGTGCCAGCATTCCCCACAGGGAAACTGAAGCTTTCTTT
TRBJ1-1	TRBV4-2	-	-	CASSQVRGAERPEAFF	TGTGCCAGCAGCCAAGTGCGGGGGGCAGAAAGACCCGAAGCTTTCTTT
TRBJ2-1	TRBV9	-	-	CASSVGVTGSSYNEQFF	TGTGCCAGCAGCGTAGGAGTAACAGGGAGCTCCTACAATGAGCAGTTCTTC
TRBJ1-4	TRBV9	-	-	CASSFRGSPWDEKLFF	TGTGCCAGCAGCTTCCGGGGATCCCCTTGGGATGAAAAACTGTTTTTT
TRBJ1-1	TRBV9	TRBD1	-	CASSAAGQGAGRNTEAFF	TGTGCCAGCAGCGCCGCGGGACAGGGTGCAGGACGGAACACTGAAGCTTTCTTT
TRBJ1-2	TRBV7-3	-	-	CASSPLPAVGYTF	TGTGCCAGCAGCCCCCTACCCGCGGTTGGCTACACCTTC
TRBJ1-4	TRBV18	TRBD1	-	CASSPDRNREKLFF	TGTGCCAGCTCACCGGACAGGAATAGAGAAAAACTGTTTTTT
TRBJ1-6	TRBV14	-	few	CASSQLTGPHNSPLHF	TGTGCCAGCAGCCAGTTAACAGGGCCCCATAATTCACCCCTCCACTTT
TRBJ1-2	TRBV2	-	-	CASSEPGERGYTF	TGTGCCAGCAGTGAACCCGGGGAGCGTGGCTACACCTTC
TRBJ1-4	TRBV5-6	TRBD1	-	CASSETGFEGEKLFF	TGTGCCAGCAGCGAGACAGGGTTCGAGGGTGAAAAACTGTTTTTT
TRBJ2-7	TRBV7-2	-	few	CASSPPSDYEQYF	TGTGCCAGCAGCCCCCCCAGTGACTACGAGCAGTACTTC
TRBJ2-1	TRBV15	TRBD2	-	CATSRDPRGGYNEQFF	TGTGCCACCAGCAGAGATCCCCGGGGGGGTTACAATGAGCAGTTCTTC
TRBJ2-5	TRBV7-6	TRBD1	-	CASSQLQGATSQETQYF	TGTGCCAGCAGTCAATTGCAGGGGGCCACCAGCCAAGAGACCCAGTACTTC
TRBJ1-5	TRBV6-5	-	few	CASSYGGGQPQHF	TGTGCCAGCAGTTATGGGGGCGGTCAGCCCCAGCATTTT
TRBJ2-7	TRBV4-3	-	-	CASSQDLYSSYEQYF	TGCGCCAGCAGCCAAGATTTGTACAGCTCCTACGAGCAGTACTTC
TRBJ2-6	TRBV7-2	-	-	CASSLQHSGANVLTF	TGTGCCAGCAGCTTACAACACTCTGGGGCCAACGTCCTGACTTTC
TRBJ2-7	TRBV9	TRBD2	few	CASSHGGSSSYEQYF	TGTGCCAGCAGCCACGGGGGGTCCAGCTCCTACGAGCAGTACTTC
TRBJ2-3	TRBV15	-	-	CATSRLTDTQYF	TGTGCCACCAGCAGACTCACAGATACGCAGTATTTT
TRBJ2-3	TRBV5-4	-	-	CASSLLRGSTDTQYF	TGTGCCAGCAGCTTGTTACGGGGGAGTACAGATACGCAGTATTTT
TRBJ2-2	TRBV7-3	TRBD2	-	CASSLYGGSDTGELFF	TGTGCCAGCAGCTTATACGGGGGGTCGGACACCGGGGAGCTGTTTTTT
TRBJ1-1	TRBV11-2	-	-	CASSLISENTEAFF	TGTGCCAGCAGCTTAATTAGTGAGAACACTGAAGCTTTCTTT
TRBJ1-1	TRBV2	-	once	CASSPRGMNTEAFF	TGTGCCAGCAGTCCCCGGGGAATGAACACTGAAGCTTTCTTT
TRBJ1-5	TRBV9	TRBD1	-	CASSPGTDLDQPQHF	TGTGCCAGCAGCCCCGGGACAGACCTTGATCAGCCCCAGCATTTT
TRBJ2-5	TRBV30	-	-	CAWSVTRAQETQYF	TGTGCCTGGAGTGTAACTCGAGCCCAAGAGACCCAGTACTTC
TRBJ1-1	TRBV9	-	-	CASSSKGQGRAFF	TGTGCCAGCAGCTCCAAGGGGCAGGGTAGGGCTTTCTTT
TRBJ2-1	TRBV11-2	TRBD2	-	CASSLEGGTLYNEQFF	TGTGCCAGCAGCTTAGAGGGGGGGACGCTTTACAATGAGCAGTTCTTC
TRBJ2-6	TRBV11-2	-	-	CASSLNPGSGANVLTF	TGTGCCAGCAGCTTGAATCCAGGGTCCGGGGCCAACGTCCTGACTTTC